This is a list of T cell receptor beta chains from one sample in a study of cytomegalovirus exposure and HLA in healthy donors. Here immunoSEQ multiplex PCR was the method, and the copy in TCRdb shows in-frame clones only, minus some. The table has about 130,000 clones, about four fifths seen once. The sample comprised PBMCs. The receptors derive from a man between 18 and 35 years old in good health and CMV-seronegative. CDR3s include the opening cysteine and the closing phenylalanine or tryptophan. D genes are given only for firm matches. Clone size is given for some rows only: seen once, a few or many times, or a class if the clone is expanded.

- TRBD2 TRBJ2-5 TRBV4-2 TGTGCCAGCAGCCAAGATCTCGCTAGCGGGGCCCGGGAGCAGTACTTC CASSQDLASGAREQYF
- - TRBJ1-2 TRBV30 TGTGCCGGGAAGGGGGATGTTGGCTACACCTTC CAGKGDVGYTF
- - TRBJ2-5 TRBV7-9 TGTGCCAGCAGCTTACGACTCGTTGGGGGCCAGGAGACCCAGTACTTC CASSLRLVGGQETQYF
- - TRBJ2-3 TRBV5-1 TGCGCCAGCAGCTTGGTGGTAACATTGACTAGCACAGATACGCAGTATTTT CASSLVVTLTSTDTQYF
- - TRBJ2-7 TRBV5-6 TGTGCCAGCAGCTCCCCCTCAGACTACTACGAGCAGTACTTC CASSSPSDYYEQYF
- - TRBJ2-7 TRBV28 TGTGCCAGCAGTTTTAGTTACGAGCAGTACTTC CASSFSYEQYF
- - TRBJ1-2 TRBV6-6 TGTGCCAGCAGTTACAGCCAGGGGCGGGTCGACTATGGCTACACCTTC CASSYSQGRVDYGYTF
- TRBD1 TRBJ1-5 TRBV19 TGTGCCACTTCTAACCCGGGACAGGGCCCCGCAGAAGGGGCCCAGCATTTT CATSNPGQGPAEGAQHF
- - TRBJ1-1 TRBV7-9 TGTGCCAGCAGCCTCCAAGGGGACACTGAAGCTTTCTTT CASSLQGDTEAFF
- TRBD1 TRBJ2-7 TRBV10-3 TGTGCCATCAGTGATCGGACAGGGAGCGAGCAGTACTTC CAISDRTGSEQYF
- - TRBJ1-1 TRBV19 TGTGCCAGTAGTAGGGCCACTGAAGCTTTCTTT CASSRATEAFF
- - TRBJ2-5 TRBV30 TGTGCCTGGACCTTGGGCCAGTCCCAAGAGACCCAGTACTTC CAWTLGQSQETQYF
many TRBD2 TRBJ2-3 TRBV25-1 TGTGCCAGCAGTGTTAGGACTAGTGCGGGAGATACGCAGTATTTT CASSVRTSAGDTQYF
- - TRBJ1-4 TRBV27 TGTGCCAGCAGTTTACTTCGGGGAACTAATGAAAAACTGTTTTTT CASSLLRGTNEKLFF
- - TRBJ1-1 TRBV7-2 TGTGCCAGCAGCCCGAGGGGGGGCAGGACTGAAGCTTTCTTT CASSPRGGRTEAFF
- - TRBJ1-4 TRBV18 TGTGCCAGCTCACCCACCTGGGTAGGGGTGCGTGAAAAACTGTTTTTT CASSPTWVGVREKLFF
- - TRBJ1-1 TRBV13 TGTGCCAGCAGCTTAGACAAAATGAACACTGAAGCTTTCTTT CASSLDKMNTEAFF
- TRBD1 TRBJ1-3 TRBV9 TGTGCCAGCAGCGGGGGGACAGGGTATAAATCTGGAAACACCATATATTTT CASSGGTGYKSGNTIYF
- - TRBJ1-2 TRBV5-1 TGCGCCAGCAGCTTGGGGGGCTGGGGGGAAGATGGCTACACCTTC CASSLGGWGEDGYTF
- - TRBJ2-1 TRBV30 TGTGCCTGGAGTGTACTAATCGGCGGGGTCACCGGATATGAGCAGTTCTTC CAWSVLIGGVTGYEQFF
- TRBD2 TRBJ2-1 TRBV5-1 TGCGCCAGCAGCTCATTCTTAGCGGGGGGCTCCTACAATGAGCAGTTCTTC CASSSFLAGGSYNEQFF
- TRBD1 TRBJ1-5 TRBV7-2 TGTGCCAGCAGCTTATATTGGGACAGGGGATCCAATCAGCCCCAGCATTTT CASSLYWDRGSNQPQHF
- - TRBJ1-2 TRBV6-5 TGTGCCAGCAGTTACTGGAGGGAGGCCCTCTATGGCTACACCTTC CASSYWREALYGYTF
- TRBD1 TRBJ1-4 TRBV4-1 TGCGCCAGCAGCTTCCGGACAGGAGCGAGAGAAAAACTGTTTTTT CASSFRTGAREKLFF
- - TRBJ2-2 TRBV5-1 TGCGCCAGCAGCTTGGCTCAGGGTAACACCGGGGAGCTGTTTTTT CASSLAQGNTGELFF
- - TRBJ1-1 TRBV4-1 TGCGCCAGCAGCCGAATCCGGGGGACGAACACTGAAGCTTTCTTT CASSRIRGTNTEAFF